This T cell receptor (beta chain) was obtained from a study of PD-L1 blockade in urothelial cancer (dated by TCRdb to the late 2010s). Some background on the complete study: All patients started therapy in about 2014 and received atezolizumab 1,200 mg intravenously every 3 weeks. Pretreatment tumor samples and matched peripheral blood, collected serially before and after atezolizumab treatment, underwent TCR sequencing. About 90% of the roughly 29 patients were identified as males with urothelial cancer of bladder origin, and a prior smoking history was reported by 18 of 29 patients. Durable clinical benefit meant progression-free survival longer than 6 months, and TCR features were also tested against progression-free and overall survival. Patients had an ECOG performance status of 0 or 1 and had received between 0 and 3 prior chemotherapy regimens. An exploratory multi-omic analysis was conducted of the somatic, immune and clinical correlates of response to PD-L1 blockade with atezolizumab in urothelial cancer. Blood samples were analyzed 3 weeks after the start of treatment (second dose) and 6 weeks after the start of treatment. Over 28 patients had pretreatment blood TCR-seq, about 25 had at least one posttreatment blood collection, and about 25 had tumor TCR-seq. Nine patients reached durable clinical benefit, while 15 to 25 patients did not. In the same patients who had TCR sequencing, pretreatment tumors also underwent whole exome sequencing and RNA sequencing. Blood samples gave median yields of about 150,000 T cells and tens of thousands of unique TCRs, along with a median clonality of about 0.084.

Based on the germline V gene, the CDR1 and CDR2 sequences are LGHNA and YSLEER. The CDR3, from cysteine to phenylalanine, totals 15 residues. Of the read, only the CDR3 DNA is kept; its 45 bases are in frame from base 1. V is pared back by 1 base and J by 0 bases, with 7 bases lying between the germline termini. Sample time point, as interpreted from the label and publication: peripheral blood 6 weeks after treatment start. The cohort comprised 25 to 30 patients with locally advanced or metastatic urothelial carcinoma treated at Memorial Sloan Kettering on a trial protocol. Peripheral blood mononuclear cells were collected pretreatment and during treatment, with between 1 and 8 total time points per patient. The Qiagen DNeasy Blood extraction kit was used to purify genomic DNA from total PBMCs and tumor samples. PBMCs were collected pretreatment and during treatment, and were isolated and stored as previously described.

As for this clone: What antigen it recognizes has not been identified. No much larger clone is present one base from it, and per-base qualities are unavailable.

The investigation overall reported the following: Small sample size (n ≈ 29) and many exploratory analyses mean the results are intended to be hypothesis-generating. Patients with durable benefit showed greater expansion of tumor-associated TCR clones in peripheral blood 3 weeks after starting treatment (n = 22, p = 0.022). A pretreatment peripheral blood TCR clonality below the median was linked to improved progression-free and overall survival.

To estimate absolute template abundance from read counts, synthetic TCR analog templates were spiked into each PCR. Using the immunoSEQ assay, TCRbeta CDR3 regions were amplified from genomic DNA with bias-controlled V and J gene primers. Sequencing of rearranged TCRbeta segments was done at approximately 20X coverage. On the study's bioinformatics: Clustering was used to correct sequencing errors, and CDR3s were annotated against IMGT to assign V, D and J genes. Downstream analyses used only productive TCRbeta rearrangements and left out out-of-frame or stop-codon sequences. To compute clonality, Shannon entropy was normalized by the log of the number of unique productive sequences and then subtracted from one. Fisher's exact test with Benjamini-Hochberg correction, using a cutoff of adjusted p below 0.01, was how clones that differed between time points or between blood and tumor were identified. TCRdb retrieved this table from immuneACCESS and kept in-frame rearrangements only. Not all clones are present; in checked studies, unresolved V genes account for under half, and no reason is known for the remainder. V and J calls and clone size are given by that table; D and trimming were obtained from the DNA. The sample profile shows roughly 51,000 clones; roughly 84% of them were found once. The ten top clones hold 1.9% of the sample.

The chain joins TRBV4-3 to TRBJ2-1; possibly the D gene is TRBD2, per 6 matching bases. The sequences come from PBMCs, collected around atezolizumab (anti-PD-L1) treatment. This TCR was sampled from a man aged 50 or older with urothelial cancer. The CDR3 reads as follows: CASSQGLVSYNEQFF. The nucleotides are TGCGCCAGCAGCCAAGGACTAGTCTCCTACAATGAGCAGTTCTTC.